The 2 T cell receptor beta chains below all came from one sample that was sequenced in a study of shared T cell receptors in the human thymus. Assay used: immunoSEQ multiplex PCR; TCRdb lists only in-frame clones, some missing. The table includes about 660,000 clones, 88% detected once. The same data also went into a second study, on human thymus T cells.

The specimen sequenced was thymocytes. The source of these receptors is a boy less than two years old with a congenital heart defect.

The genes are TRBV2 and TRBJ2-7, with TRBD1 identical over 7 bases. The CDR3 sequence is 15 residues long. Germline V gene data show CDR1 as SNHLY and CDR2 as FYNNEI. Unmatched junction bases numbered 10, after V lost 8 bases and J lost 0 bases. In nucleotides, the CDR3 is TGTGCCAGCGAGGGACCGGGACAGAGCTCCTACGAGCAGTACTTC. Its protein is CASEGPGQSSYEQYF.

The gene calls are TRBV5-1 and TRBJ2-3; 14 bases are shared with TRBD2. The CDR3 contains 19 residues. V dropped 7 bases and J dropped 1; count of bases not matched to a gene: 14. CDR1 SGHRS and CDR2 YFSETQ come from the germline V gene. CDR3 DNA: TGCGCCAGCCTGCCGGGGCCGGGACTAGCGGGAGTTCGCACAGATACGCAGTATTTT. It specifies CASLPGPGLAGVRTDTQYF. The full variable domain, its missing parts supplied by reference TRBV5-1 and TRBJ2-3, is KAGVTQTPRYLIKTRGQQVTLSCSPISGHRSVSWYQQTPGQGLQFLFEYFSETQRNKGNFPGRFSGRQFSNSRSEMNVSTLELGDSALYLCASLPGPGLAGVRTDTQYFGPGTRLTVL.